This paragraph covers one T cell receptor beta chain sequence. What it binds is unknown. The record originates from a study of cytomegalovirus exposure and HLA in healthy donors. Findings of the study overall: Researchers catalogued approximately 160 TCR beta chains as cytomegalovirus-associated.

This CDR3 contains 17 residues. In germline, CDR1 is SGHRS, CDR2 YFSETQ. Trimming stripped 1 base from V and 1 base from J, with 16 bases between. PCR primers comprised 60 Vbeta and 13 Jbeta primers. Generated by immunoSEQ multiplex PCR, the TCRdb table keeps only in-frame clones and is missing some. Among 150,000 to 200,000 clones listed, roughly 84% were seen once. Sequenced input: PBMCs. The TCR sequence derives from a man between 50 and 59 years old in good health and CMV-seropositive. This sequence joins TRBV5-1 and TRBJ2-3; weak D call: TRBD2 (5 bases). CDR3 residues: CASSLHPTGEGTDTQYF. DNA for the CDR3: TGCGCCAGCAGCTTGCACCCGACCGGGGAAGGCACAGATACGCAGTATTTT.